What follows describes a single T cell receptor beta chain. The target antigen is unknown. The PCR employed 60 Vbeta primers together with 13 Jbeta primers. Method: immunoSEQ multiplex PCR; TCRdb's copy keeps in-frame clones and lacks some. The sample contains about 200,000 clones, around 83% of which appear only once. These data come from a study of cytomegalovirus exposure and HLA in healthy donors. V trimming: 4 bases; J trimming: 5 bases; junction bases outside the gene matches: 7. The CDR3 is 16 amino acids. Germline CDR1 is SGHDN and CDR2 is FVKESK. The study's findings and limits: Published work reported that the classifier diagnosed cytomegalovirus status with high specificity and sensitivity. Presence/absence results assume similar sequencing depth per donor, which may not hold. In a later analysis, TCR beta V- and J-gene trimming was associated with a missense DCLRE1C variant. Highest at DRB1 and lowest at HLA-C, TCR association rates differed among HLA loci in a later analysis.

The gene calls are TRBV14 and TRBJ2-2, with 10 bases matching TRBD2. The sequenced sample consisted of PBMCs. This sequence originates from a woman in her 50s in good health and CMV-seropositive. CDR3 in amino acids: CASSLQRGGNTGELFF. CDR3 bases: TGTGCCAGCAGCCTGCAGCGGGGGGGCAATACCGGGGAGCTGTTTTTT.